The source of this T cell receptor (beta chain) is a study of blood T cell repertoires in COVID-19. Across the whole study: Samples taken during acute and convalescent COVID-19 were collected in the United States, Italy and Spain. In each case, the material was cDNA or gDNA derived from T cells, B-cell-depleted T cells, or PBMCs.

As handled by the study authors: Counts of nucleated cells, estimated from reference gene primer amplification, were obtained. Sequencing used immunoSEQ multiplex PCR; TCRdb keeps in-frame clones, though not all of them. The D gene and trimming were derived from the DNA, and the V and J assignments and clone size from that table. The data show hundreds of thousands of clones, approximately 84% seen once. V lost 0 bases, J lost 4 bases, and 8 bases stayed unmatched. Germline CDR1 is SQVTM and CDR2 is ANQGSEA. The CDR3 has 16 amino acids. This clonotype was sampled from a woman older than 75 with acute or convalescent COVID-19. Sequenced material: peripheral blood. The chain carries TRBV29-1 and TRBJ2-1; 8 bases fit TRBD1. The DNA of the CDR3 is TGCAGCGTTGAAGATGCTCGGACAGGGAGATACAATGAGCAGTTCTTC. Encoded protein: CSVEDARTGRYNEQFF.